The next 12 T cell receptor beta chains were all read from a single sample in a study of T-cell reconstitution after alpha-beta-depleted transplantation in children. TCRbeta library preparation incorporated unique molecular identifiers. TCRdb independently ran MiXCR on the PCR reads; one entry per CDR3 protein. The sample includes about 72,000 distinct CDR3 sequences, about 7.3% seen only once; the top ten take 2% to 3%. The sample in question was PBMCs from the stem cell graft donor, obtained from the stem cell graft. All receptors derive from a human donor who donated a stem cell graft to a child with acute lymphoblastic leukemia.

This clonotype was found a few times. J is TRBJ1-5 and V is TRBV6-2 or TRBV6-3, with 8 bases identical to TRBD1. Germline CDR1 MNHEY, CDR2 SVGEGT. The CDR3 spans 14 residues. V dropped 5 bases and J dropped 6; count of bases not matched to a gene: 6. The chain's CDR3 is CASSNGQGRQPQHF. The CDR3 coding sequence is TGTGCCAGCAGTAATGGACAGGGACGTCAGCCCCAGCATTTT.

Many counts were recorded for this clonotype. V usage is TRBV20-1 and J usage is TRBJ1-6, with D unclear. V was trimmed by 0 bases and J by 2 bases, leaving 11 bases between them. Per germline, CDR1 DFQATT and CDR2 SNEGSKA (reference sequence). The CDR3 totals 16 residues. The CDR3 nucleotides read TGCAGTGCTAGAGATAGGGTAGTTACCTATAATTCACCCCTCCACTTT. Protein: CSARDRVVTYNSPLHF.

This clonotype was counted many times. The rearrangement links TRBV12-3 or TRBV12-4 to TRBJ1-1; D perhaps matches TRBD1 (6 bases). The V gene lost 5 bases and the J gene lost 4 bases, with 17 bases spanning the gap. There are 15 residues in the CDR3. CDR3 coding DNA: TGTGCCAGCAGTGGATTACAGGGATCAGGCACTGAAGCTTTCTTT. It encodes CASSGLQGSGTEAFF.

This clonotype was seen repeatedly, ten times or more. V gene TRBV20-1 combines with J gene TRBJ1-5; the D gene is possibly TRBD1 (6 bases). The CDR3 covers 14 residues. The germline V and J ends were trimmed by 2 bases and 4 bases, with 12 bases remaining between them. Germline loops: CDR1 DFQATT, CDR2 SNEGSKA (reference sequence). The CDR3 region is CSARPRDINQPQHF. Here the CDR3 DNA reads TGCAGTGCTAGACCCCGGGACATAAATCAGCCCCAGCATTTT.

This clonotype was observed a handful of times. The rearrangement joins TRBV29-1 to TRBJ1-2, with 10 nucleotides matching TRBD1. This CDR3 is built from 13 residues. Germline V CDR1 and CDR2: SQVTM, ANQGSEA. V was clipped by 3 bases and J by 4 bases; unmatched bases: 2. CDR3 sequence reads: CSVDRTGGYGYTF. Written as DNA, the CDR3 is TGCAGCGTTGATAGGACAGGGGGCTATGGCTACACCTTC.

The sample holds many counts of this clonotype. V gene TRBV11-3 combines with J gene TRBJ2-3; the D is unclear. Germline V gene lookup returns CDR1 SGHNT and CDR2 YENEEA. The CDR3 spans 12 residues. The V end was cut by 4 bases, the J end by 6 bases, with 8 bases between. The CDR3 is CASSSTSDTQYF. Written as DNA, the CDR3 is TGTGCCAGCAGCTCAACCTCCGATACGCAGTATTTT.

This clonotype has a count of ten or more. The J gene is TRBJ2-7, the V gene TRBV9; 16 bases are a match to TRBD2. Unmatched junction bases numbered 5, after V lost 3 bases and J lost 2 bases. The germline V gene encodes CDR1 SGDLS and CDR2 YYNGEE. CDR3 size: 17 residues. The CDR3 loop is CASSDSGLAGGPYEQYF. DNA of the CDR3: TGTGCCAGCAGCGACTCGGGACTAGCGGGAGGGCCCTACGAGCAGTACTTC.

The V gene is TRBV7-1, the J gene TRBJ1-3; 9 nucleotides line up with TRBD1. TRBV7-1 is recorded as an ORF, its role being uncertain. The CDR3 sequence is 15 residues long. V lost 2 bases, J lost 8 bases, and 7 bases stayed unmatched. CDR3 bases: TGTGCCAGCAGCTCAACCGGGACAGGGAGGGACACCATATATTTT. It yields the protein CASSSTGTGRDTIYF.

This clonotype has ten or more counts. This chain connects TRBV12-3 or TRBV12-4 to TRBJ2-5, with 8 bases that match TRBD1. After removal of 5 bases from V and 0 bases from J, the junction contained 11 bases not matched to a gene. The CDR3 is 17 residues long. The CDR3 spells CASSTPTGAMYQETQYF. In nucleotides, the CDR3 is TGTGCCAGCAGTACTCCGACAGGGGCGATGTACCAAGAGACCCAGTACTTC.

This clonotype has ten or more counts. V usage is TRBV24-1 and J usage is TRBJ1-5; 7 nucleotides match TRBD1. Germline V gene data show CDR1 as KGHDR and CDR2 as SFDVKD. V lost 9 bases, J lost 6 bases, and 10 bases stayed unmatched. CDR3 size: 14 residues. CDR3 protein: CATAQTGLAQPQHF. CDR3 nucleotide sequence: TGTGCCACCGCGCAGACAGGGCTAGCTCAGCCCCAGCATTTT.

This clonotype was detected ten times or more. The genes are TRBV14 and TRBJ2-7, with D tentatively TRBD1 (6 bases). Trimming removed 4 bases from V and 0 bases from J, with 7 bases in between. The CDR3 length is 13 residues. In germline, CDR1 is SGHDN, CDR2 FVKESK. CDR3 nucleotides: TGTGCCAGCAGCCGGGACATCTCCTACGAGCAGTACTTC. Translated: CASSRDISYEQYF.

This clonotype appeared many times. V is TRBV2 and J is TRBJ1-1, with D tentatively TRBD1 (5 bases). The V gene's germline CDR1 is SNHLY and CDR2 FYNNEI. This CDR3 has 13 amino acids. V lost 4 bases to trimming and J lost 4 bases, with 10 bases between them. CDR3 DNA sequence: TGTGCCAGCAGTGGGACATTCGGCACTGAAGCTTTCTTT. This encodes CASSGTFGTEAFF.